What follows are 15 T cell receptor beta chains derived from one specimen sequenced in a study of blood T cell repertoires in COVID-19 (dated by TCRdb to about 2020). Library method: the immunoSEQ multiplex PCR assay. TCRdb holds this immuneACCESS table with in-frame rearrangements only. Some clones are missing; in checked studies, unresolved V genes explain under half, and the rest has no known cause. A total of 150,000 to 200,000 clones appear in this sample, approximately 86% of them only once. The ten top clones hold around 9% of the sample. Sequenced input: peripheral blood. All receptors derive from a man aged 50 to 59 with active or convalescent COVID-19.

This clone has only a few counts. This chain uses TRBV11-3 with TRBJ2-3, with TRBD2 as a possible D gene (5 bases). The germline V gene has CDR1 SGHNT and CDR2 YENEEA. The CDR3 runs 16 residues. V was cut by 0 bases and J by 3 bases, with 13 bases left in between. The CDR3 bases are TGTGCCAGCAGCTTAGATGCGGGCGCTGGGACAGATACGCAGTATTTT. Translated, it gives CASSLDAGAGTDTQYF.

The rearrangement uses TRBV3-1 (or the pseudogene TRBV3-2) and TRBJ2-7; no reliable D call. The CDR3 totals 15 residues. V was pared by 3 bases and J by 0 bases, with 12 bases between. The germline V gene has CDR1 LGHDT and CDR2 YNNKEL (reference sequence). CDR3 sequence: CASSHMCSSSYEQYF. The CDR3 nucleotides read TGTGCCAGCAGCCATATGTGTTCTAGCTCCTACGAGCAGTACTTC.

CDR3 protein: CASSLASNEKLFF. In DNA, the CDR3 is TGCGCCAGCAGCTTGGCTTCTAATGAAAAACTGTTTTTT. The V and J genes are TRBV5-1 and TRBJ1-4; D remains ambiguous. Germline assignment: CDR1 SGHRS and CDR2 YFSETQ. This CDR3 contains 13 residues. V gave up 0 bases and J gave up 3 bases, with 3 bases separating them.

The chain uses TRBV18 and TRBJ1-2; D is uncertain. V lost 3 bases, J lost 6 bases, and 8 bases lay in between. This CDR3 is built from 12 residues. Germline assignment: CDR1 KGHSH and CDR2 LQKENI. CDR3 sequence reads: CASSPSRDGYTF. The CDR3 DNA reads TGTGCCAGCTCACCTTCCCGGGATGGCTACACCTTC.

The chain recombines TRBV7-9 with TRBJ1-5; 10 nucleotides align to TRBD1. Germline V lookup: CDR1 SEHNR, CDR2 FQNEAQ (reference sequence). This CDR3 spans 15 amino acids. J was trimmed by 7 bases and V by 4 bases; bases with no gene match: 7. The CDR3 protein is CASSSGTGEEQPQHF. Here the CDR3 DNA reads TGTGCCAGCAGCTCCGGGACAGGGGAGGAGCAGCCCCAGCATTTT.

V and J are TRBV6-4 and TRBJ2-5; 9 nucleotides match TRBD2. Germline V gene data show CDR1 as MRHNA and CDR2 as SNTAGT. The CDR3 is made up of 13 amino acids. V trimming: 8 bases; J trimming: 5 bases; junction bases outside the gene matches: 6. The CDR3 nucleotides are TGTGCCAGCCTGGCGGGGGGGCCGGAGACCCAGTACTTC. It yields the protein CASLAGGPETQYF.

The chain is built from TRBV2 and TRBJ1-1, with D unresolved. The length of the CDR3 is 12 residues. Trimming left V 1 base short and J 10 bases short, with 10 bases between. CDR1 is SNHLY and CDR2 is FYNNEI in the germline V gene. The CDR3 loop reads CASSEGQFGAFF. DNA for the CDR3: TGTGCCAGCAGTGAAGGTCAGTTTGGAGCTTTCTTT.

The V call is TRBV19, the J call TRBJ2-3; 8 positions agree with TRBD1. The CDR3 extends over 14 amino acids. CDR1 and CDR2 (germline): LNHDA, SQIVND (reference sequence). Trimming removed 3 bases from V and 6 bases from J; junction bases left unmatched: 5. The chain's CDR3 is CASSMTGAQDTQYF. Written as DNA, the CDR3 is TGTGCCAGTAGTATGACAGGGGCCCAGGATACGCAGTATTTT.

This clone occurred a few times. The chain links TRBV20-1 to TRBJ1-1; tentative D call: TRBD1 (6 bases). In germline, CDR1 is DFQATT, CDR2 SNEGSKA (reference sequence). V lost 3 bases and J 4 bases, leaving 21 bases between the germline ends. The CDR3 has 16 residues. CDR3 protein: CSASSYSGTSGTEAFF. The CDR3 coding sequence is TGCAGTGCTAGTTCATATAGCGGGACAAGCGGCACTGAAGCTTTCTTT.

The genes are TRBV5-4 and TRBJ1-6, with no clear D. The germline V gene encodes CDR1 SGHNT and CDR2 YYREEE (reference sequence). V was pared by 4 bases and J by 5 bases, with 13 bases between. This CDR3 region has 15 residues. The CDR3 nucleotides read TGTGCCAGCAGCGCTCGTGTAGGAGATAATTCACCCCTCCACTTT. Protein product: CASSARVGDNSPLHF.

V is TRBV6-4 and J is TRBJ1-6; possibly TRBD1 for D (5 bases). Germline V lookup: CDR1 MRHNA, CDR2 SNTAGT. This CDR3 is built from 13 residues. V was clipped by 6 bases and J by 8 bases, with 11 bases between them. CDR3 loop: CASRGLQDSPLHF. The CDR3 region has the DNA TGTGCCAGCAGGGGTCTACAGGATTCACCCCTCCACTTT.

This sequence joins TRBV10-3 and TRBJ1-2; TRBD1 is a possible D gene (5 bases). V was shortened by 4 bases and J by 7 bases, with 10 bases between the two germline ends. Per germline, CDR1 ENHRY and CDR2 SYGVKD. The CDR3 sequence is 12 residues long. The CDR3 DNA reads as TGTGCCATCAGTGGGGGGGAGGCTGGCTACACCTTC. It translates to CAISGGEAGYTF.

The chain uses TRBV6-6 and TRBJ2-1; a possible D gene is TRBD1 (5 bases). The CDR3 runs 15 residues. V shed 3 bases and J shed 5 bases, with 14 bases lying between them. Germline values: CDR1 MNHNY, CDR2 SVGAGI (reference sequence). The CDR3 bases are TGTGCCAGCAGTTATGGGCAGGGTCTCCACAATGAGCAGTTCTTC. This codes for CASSYGQGLHNEQFF.

The chain uses TRBV18 and TRBJ2-1; 16 bases fit TRBD2. Germline V gene lookup returns CDR1 KGHSH and CDR2 LQKENI. Losses at the gene ends were 6 bases for V and 6 bases for J; bases not matched to a gene: 8. CDR3 length equals 17 residues. The CDR3: CASSPPGLAGGTNEQFF. For the CDR3, the DNA is TGTGCCAGCTCTCCTCCGGGACTAGCGGGGGGGACCAATGAGCAGTTCTTC. The full variable domain, rest sourced from reference TRBV18 and TRBJ2-1, is NAGVMQNPRHLVRRRGQEARLRCSPMKGHSHVYWYRQLPEEGLKFMVYLQKENIIDESGMPKERFSAEFPKEGPSILRIQQVVRGDSAAYFCASSPPGLAGGTNEQFFGPGTRLTVL.

The chain has TRBV6-5 and TRBJ2-5; 8 bases map to TRBD1. The trim removed 7 bases at V and 3 bases at J, leaving 7 bases unmatched. Germline V lookup: CDR1 MNHEY, CDR2 SVGAGI. This CDR3 is built from 14 residues. As DNA, the CDR3 is TGTGCCAGCACCCCGACAGGGGAAGAAGAGACCCAGTACTTC. Amino acids: CASTPTGEEETQYF.